This T cell receptor beta chain is from a study of blood T cells in healthy people across ages. A sample-barcoded 5' primer and a J-beta primer mix were used in a second PCR of about 6 to 12 cycles. MiXCR, run by TCRdb on the 5' RACE reads, gives a single entry per CDR3 protein. Counted here are some 850,000 distinct CDR3 sequences, roughly 24% occurring once; the ten biggest clones make up 3%. CDR3 length equals 14 residues. V was shortened by 6 bases and J by 4 bases, with 16 bases between the two germline ends. CDR1 and CDR2 (germline): SGHKS, YYEKEE (reference sequence). The same sample was also studied in work on T cells of mothers and their children.

Sample: blood. The chain employs TRBV5-5 and TRBJ2-5, with D possibly being TRBD1 (5 bases). The clonotype was recovered from a boy younger than 18 in good health. CDR3 coding DNA: TGTGCCAGCATCCTAAGGGGTGATCGAGAGACCCAGTACTTC. It is translated as CASILRGDRETQYF.